This T cell receptor (beta chain) was found in a study of blood T cell repertoires in COVID-19. Study at large: There were acute and convalescent COVID-19 samples, and they came from the United States, Italy and Spain.

This CDR3 contains 15 residues. The V end was cut by 0 bases, the J end by 11 bases, with 16 bases between. CDR1 ENHRY and CDR2 SYGVKD come from the germline V gene. Per the authors' pipeline: Estimates of nucleated cell counts were drawn from the amplification of reference gene primers. The table came from immunoSEQ multiplex PCR; TCRdb's copy has only in-frame clones and leaves some out. D and trimming come from the DNA, and the V and J calls and clone size come from that table. The sample lists 80,000 to 100,000 clones; 74% were seen once. The sequenced material came from peripheral blood. The V gene is TRBV10-3, the J gene TRBJ2-2, with D possibly being TRBD2 (6 bases). This TCR came from a man in his sixties or seventies with COVID-19, enrolled during active disease. In DNA, the CDR3 is TGTGCCATCAGTGAGTCAGCTAGCGAGTACAATGAGCTGTTTTTT. This gives the protein CAISESASEYNELFF.